A single sample is the source of the 17 T cell receptor beta chains below, sequenced in a study of Graves' ophthalmopathy and Graves' hyperthyroidism. RNA transcripts served as template for amplifying TCR beta CDR3 sequences. Second-round multiplex PCR followed a first-round RT-PCR using HTBI primers. TCRdb re-derived calls from the multiplex PCR reads in MiXCR, one entry per CDR3 protein. The table shows around 470,000 distinct CDR3 sequences, with 13% to 15% occurring only once. Material for sequencing was blood. The receptors shown here come from a woman in her thirties with Graves' ophthalmopathy.

The chain has TRBV19 and TRBJ2-3, with D perhaps matching TRBD2 (6 bases). Between the trimmed V and J ends, which lost 2 bases and 3 bases, there was a span of 9 bases. Germline CDR1 reads LNHDA; CDR2 reads SQIVND (reference sequence). The CDR3 sequence is 14 residues long. CDR3: CASSIPGVTDTQYF. CDR3 bases: TGTGCCAGTAGTATACCGGGGGTGACAGATACGCAGTATTTT. Full variable domain (missing parts from reference TRBV19 and TRBJ2-3): DGGITQSPKYLFRKEGQNVTLSCEQNLNHDAMYWYRQDPGQGLRLIYYSQIVNDFQKGDIAEGYSVSREKKESFPLTVTSAQKNPTAFYLCASSIPGVTDTQYFGPGTRLTVL.

The V and J genes are TRBV27 and TRBJ1-2, with 11 bases lining up with TRBD1. The ends lost 4 bases at V and 7 bases at J; junction bases unmatched: 2. The CDR3 is 13 amino acids. Per germline, CDR1 MNHEY and CDR2 SMNVEV (reference sequence). The DNA for the CDR3 is TGTGCCAGCAGTTGGACAGGGGGCGTTGGCTACACCTTC. Protein: CASSWTGGVGYTF.

This clonotype appeared many times. The chain couples TRBV6-5 to TRBJ1-1, with D maybe TRBD1 (5 bases). The germline CDR1 and CDR2 sequences are MNHEY and SVGAGI. Deletions cut 7 bases from V and 6 bases from J, with 15 bases between. The CDR3 has 13 amino acids. CDR3 in DNA: TGTGCCAGCACGCTAAAAAGGGGTGCTGAAGCTTTCTTT. Protein: CASTLKRGAEAFF.

Of note for this clonotype: Possible read error: a much larger clone is one base away. The chain combines TRBV19 with TRBJ1-5; 8 bases map to TRBD1. This CDR3 spans 16 amino acids. V shed 6 bases and J 3 bases; nucleotides not matched to a gene: 10. CDR1 and CDR2 (germline): LNHDA, SQIVND (reference sequence). The CDR3 DNA reads TGTGCCAGTAGACGGTCAGGGGGCATCGACAATCAGCCCCAGCATTTT. Translating it yields CASRRSGGIDNQPQHF. The variable domain in full, completed from reference TRBV19 and TRBJ1-5, reads DGGITQSPKYLFRKEGQNVTLSCEQNLNHDAMYWYRQDPGQGLRLIYYSQIVNDFQKGDIAEGYSVSREKKESFPLTVTSAQKNPTAFYLCASRRSGGIDNQPQHFGDGTRLSIL.

The chain links TRBV2 to TRBJ2-7; 8 nucleotides line up with TRBD2. V gave up 7 bases and J gave up 2 bases; unmatched junction bases: 7. Germline values: CDR1 SNHLY, CDR2 FYNNEI. The CDR3 is 14 residues long. The CDR3 region is CASNWREATYEQYF. CDR3 DNA sequence: TGTGCCAGCAATTGGCGGGAGGCCACCTACGAGCAGTACTTC.

This clonotype turned up a few times. V usage is TRBV19 and J usage is TRBJ1-1; the D gene is possibly TRBD1 (6 bases). V was shortened by 7 bases and J by 4 bases, with 10 bases between the two germline ends. Germline assignment: CDR1 LNHDA and CDR2 SQIVND (reference sequence). The CDR3 has 12 residues. DNA of the CDR3: TGTGCCAGTAAGATCAGGGGCACTGAAGCTTTCTTT. This codes for CASKIRGTEAFF.

This clonotype occurred many times. The junction differs from germline at one of its ends, possibly a read error. The chain carries TRBV24-1 and TRBJ1-1; D is uncertain. The CDR3 extends over 15 amino acids. The germline CDR1 and CDR2 sequences are KGHDR and SFDVKD. The CDR3 coding sequence is TGTGCCACCGGTGATCCACGTGTGGGTAGCACTGAAGCTTTCTTT. It translates to CATGDPRVGSTEAFF.

This clonotype was counted many times. The chain carries TRBV20-1 and TRBJ2-5; TRBD1 agrees at 7 bases. From germline, CDR1 is DFQATT and CDR2 SNEGSKA (reference sequence). V lost 1 base, J lost 0 bases, and 8 bases stayed unmatched. CDR3 size: 16 residues. CDR3 DNA: TGCAGTGCTAGAGGGGGACAGATATCGGACCAAGAGACCCAGTACTTC. Its protein is CSARGGQISDQETQYF.

Comment on this clonotype: This sequence may be a read error, since a much larger clone differs from it by one base. The chain is built from TRBV29-1 and TRBJ1-1; TRBD1 matches at 8 bases. The CDR3 is made up of 14 amino acids. CDR1 and CDR2 (germline): SQVTM, ANQGSEA. The CDR3 sequence: CSVVGRGLKTEAFF. In nucleotides, the CDR3 is TGCAGCGTTGTCGGCAGGGGGCTGAAAACTGAAGCTTTCTTT. The variable domain in full, completed from reference TRBV29-1 and TRBJ1-1, reads SAVISQKPSRDICQRGTSLTIQCQVDSQVTMMFWYRQQPGQSLTLIATANQGSEATYESGFVIDKFPISRPNLTFSTLTVSNMSPEDSSIYLCSVVGRGLKTEAFFGQGTRLTVV.

This clonotype was recorded many times. V gene TRBV7-3 combines with J gene TRBJ2-2; TRBD2 matches at 7 bases. The CDR3 extends over 16 amino acids. Germline values: CDR1 SGHTA, CDR2 FQGTGA. J was trimmed by 2 bases and V by 4 bases; bases with no gene match: 7. The CDR3 coding sequence is TGTGCCAGCAGCTCGGTACCGGGACTAAACACCGGGGAGCTGTTTTTT. Its translation is CASSSVPGLNTGELFF.

This clonotype was observed many times. The V call is TRBV7-8, the J call TRBJ2-7; 8 bases align to TRBD2. The germline V gene encodes CDR1 SGHVS and CDR2 FQNEAQ. The CDR3 runs to 12 residues. Trimming cost V 5 bases and J 9 bases; bases outside gene matches: 6. The CDR3 nucleotides read TGTGCCAGCAGCCAGACTAGCGTAGTGCAGTACTTC. Its translation is CASSQTSVVQYF.

This clonotype occurred many times. This sequence joins TRBV30 and TRBJ1-1; D uncertain. Trimming shortened V by 0 bases and J by 6 bases, and 14 bases separated the two germline ends. From germline, CDR1 is GTSNPN and CDR2 SVGIG (reference sequence). CDR3 length: 14 residues. The CDR3 DNA is TGTGCCTGGAGTGTGGGTGGCCTGGCCTCTGAAGCTTTCTTT. It codes for CAWSVGGLASEAFF.

This clonotype appeared many times. The chain employs TRBV12-3 or TRBV12-4 and TRBJ1-1; 9 positions agree with TRBD1. This CDR3 spans 13 amino acids. Trimming removed 6 bases from V and 7 bases from J; junction bases left unmatched: 6. DNA for the CDR3: TGTGCCAGCAGCCTGGGACAGGGCATTGAAGCTTTCTTT. It yields the protein CASSLGQGIEAFF.

This clonotype was seen ten or more times. The chain carries TRBV7-9 and TRBJ1-1; 12 nucleotides agree with TRBD1. Trimming took 6 bases from V and 6 from J; bases not matched to a gene: 8. The V gene's germline CDR1 is SEHNR and CDR2 FQNEAQ (reference sequence). This CDR3 region has 15 residues. CDR3 protein: CASRPGTGGGAEAFF. The DNA of the CDR3 is TGTGCCAGCAGGCCCGGGACAGGGGGCGGCGCTGAAGCTTTCTTT.

A remark on this clonotype: A read error may be the cause here, since a much bigger clone is one base away. The chain recombines TRBV6-5 with TRBJ2-7, with 9 bases fitting TRBD1. This CDR3 has 14 residues. CDR1 and CDR2 from the germline V gene are MNHEY and SVGAGI. The DNA of the CDR3 is TGTGCCGGCAGTTACCGACAGGGGGTAAGCGAGCAGTACTTC. Translated, it gives CAGSYRQGVSEQYF.

This clonotype was picked up many times. The gene calls are TRBV20-1 and TRBJ1-1; D is perhaps TRBD1 (6 bases). This CDR3 has 14 amino acids. With 2 bases removed from V and 7 bases from J, the gap between germline ends came to 17 bases. Germline CDR1 and CDR2: DFQATT and SNEGSKA (reference sequence). The CDR3 here is CSARKLTGILEAFF. The CDR3 DNA reads TGCAGTGCTAGAAAATTAACAGGGATTCTTGAAGCTTTCTTT.

This clonotype was seen many times. The rearrangement links TRBV6-5 to TRBJ1-2; no clear D gene. The CDR3 has 13 residues. Germline assignment: CDR1 MNHEY and CDR2 SVGAGI. V was pared by 0 bases and J by 4 bases, with 6 bases between. CDR3 protein: CASSYSRSYGYTF. CDR3 nucleotide sequence: TGTGCCAGCAGTTACTCTCGCAGCTATGGCTACACCTTC.